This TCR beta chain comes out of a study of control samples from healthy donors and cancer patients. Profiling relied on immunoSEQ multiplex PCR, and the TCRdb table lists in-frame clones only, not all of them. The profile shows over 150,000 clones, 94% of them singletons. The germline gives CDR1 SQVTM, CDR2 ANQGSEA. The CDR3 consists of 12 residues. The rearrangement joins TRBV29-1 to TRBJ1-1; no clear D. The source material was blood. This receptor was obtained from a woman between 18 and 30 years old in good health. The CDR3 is CTTREGGSEAFF. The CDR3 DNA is TGCACCACGCGGGAGGGAGGCTCTGAAGCTTTCTTT. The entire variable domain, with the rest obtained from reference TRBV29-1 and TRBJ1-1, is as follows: SAVISQKPSRDICQRGTSLTIQCQVDSQVTMMFWYRQQPGQSLTLIATANQGSEATYESGFVIDKFPISRPNLTFSTLTVSNMSPEDSSIYLCTTREGGSEAFFGQGTRLTVV.